This is a list of T cell receptor beta chains from one sample in a study of cytomegalovirus exposure and HLA in healthy donors. Data came from immunoSEQ multiplex PCR; TCRdb stores just in-frame clones and leaves some out. The table shows about 59,000 clones, with roughly 84% occurring only once. Sequencing input: PBMCs. These receptors came from a human donor in good health. Each CDR3 is given with its conserved first and last residue. Clone size is shown for a subset of rows, as once, few, many or a class of expanded clone.

v_gene	abundance	j_gene	CDR3aa
TRBV7-2	NA	TRBJ2-2	CASSLSFAGELFF
TRBV7-2	NA	TRBJ1-6	CASSLQARGNSPLHF
TRBV7-6	NA	TRBJ1-5	CASSLAQGLSNQPQHF
TRBV5-1	NA	TRBJ2-7	CASASPQGSYEQYF
TRBV9	NA	TRBJ2-1	CASSVLGQGAYEQFF
TRBV9	NA	TRBJ2-7	CASSVAPDRGQYEQYF
TRBV5-4	NA	TRBJ2-7	CASSLGTSGSYEQYF
TRBV4-3	NA	TRBJ1-2	CASSQDQQVGFSHYGYTF
TRBV9	NA	TRBJ2-2	CASSVGSGGDTGELFF
TRBV27	once	TRBJ1-3	CASSPRSGNTIYF
TRBV15	NA	TRBJ2-7	CATSNSGEQYF
TRBV6-6	NA	TRBJ2-1	CASSLTSGSNEQFF
TRBV18	NA	TRBJ2-1	CASSLEWRSSYNEQFF
TRBV10-3	NA	TRBJ2-5	CAISRTSGGQQETQYF
TRBV28	NA	TRBJ1-5	CATFRDRGYQPQHF
TRBV5-1	NA	TRBJ1-1	CASSLWDRGLGGTEAFF
TRBV20-1	NA	TRBJ2-1	CSAPVYNEQFF
TRBV18	once	TRBJ2-1	CASSPNPGTGYYNEHFF
TRBV18	NA	TRBJ2-4	CASSPRAGGKNIQYF
TRBV7-3	NA	TRBJ2-5	CASSLTWGGQETQYF
TRBV7-7	NA	TRBJ2-2	CASSFWTSGRQNTGELFF
TRBV6-5	once	TRBJ2-1	CASSYGTSGSDEQFF
TRBV5-5	NA	TRBJ2-7	CASSFRDTNYEQYF
TRBV15	NA	TRBJ1-5	CATSGDGQASNQPQHF
TRBV19	NA	TRBJ2-5	CASSSGLAGGRGETQYF
TRBV7-9	NA	TRBJ2-1	CASSWGGSGNEQFF
TRBV4-1	NA	TRBJ2-1	CASSQPLLAKNEQFF
TRBV7-9	NA	TRBJ1-6	CASSAQGGSPLHF
TRBV30	NA	TRBJ2-1	CAWSLNYEQFF
TRBV11-3	NA	TRBJ2-7	CASSGRDRDYEQYF
TRBV4-2	NA	TRBJ2-5	CASSQRGQTKETQYF
TRBV6-5	NA	TRBJ2-1	CASTSDRDWTNEQFF
TRBV7-9	NA	TRBJ1-4	CASSSRGATNEKLFF
TRBV10-2	NA	TRBJ1-1	CASIGGTEAFF
TRBV19	NA	TRBJ2-1	CASSILSGLAGVGYNEQFF
TRBV4-2	NA	TRBJ2-2	CASSQGLAGGRGELFF
TRBV13	NA	TRBJ1-1	CASSLVARGAEAFF
TRBV7-2	NA	TRBJ2-5	CASRGLAVQETQYF
TRBV7-6	few	TRBJ2-6	CASSLSHSGANVLTF